A selection of T cell receptor beta chains follows, all from one sample in a study. TCRdb re-derived calls from the 5' RACE reads in MiXCR, one entry per CDR3 protein. The sample lists 62,000 or so distinct CDR3 sequences; 25% to 35% were seen once. The sequencing sample was made of tumor-infiltrating naive CD4+ T cells sorted from the breast tumor. These receptor sequences come from a female donor with breast cancer. Each CDR3 is given with its conserved first and last residue. A D gene is named only where the DNA matches it firmly. Clone sizes are given selectively: once, few, many, or a class where the clone is expanded.

CDR3	DNA	length	J	D	V	size
CASSSLGQGMYGYTF	TGCGCCAGCAGCTCATTGGGACAGGGAATGTATGGCTACACCTTC	15	TRBJ1-2	TRBD1	TRBV5-1	few
CASSRAADEKLFF	TGTGCCAGCAGCCGGGCCGCCGATGAAAAACTGTTTTTT	13	TRBJ1-4	.	TRBV2	.
CASSLEGWNTDTQYF	TGCGCCAGCAGCTTGGAGGGATGGAACACAGATACGCAGTATTTT	15	TRBJ2-3	.	TRBV5-1	few
CASSLGAGATANYGYTF	TGCGCCAGCAGCTTGGGGGCAGGGGCGACAGCTAACTATGGCTACACCTTC	17	TRBJ1-2	.	TRBV5-1	medium-sized
CASSEGTSRDNEQFF	TGCGCCAGCAGCGAAGGGACTAGCCGAGACAATGAGCAGTTCTTC	15	TRBJ2-1	TRBD2	TRBV5-1	few
CASSLESGAASFGTGELFF	TGTGCCAGCAGCTTAGAATCTGGGGCAGCCTCGTTTGGGACCGGGGAGCTGTTTTTT	19	TRBJ2-2	.	TRBV7-6	few
CASRLQGAGDTQYF	TGCGCCAGCAGATTGCAGGGGGCCGGAGATACGCAGTATTTT	14	TRBJ2-3	TRBD1	TRBV5-1	few
CASSWGTGGNEQFF	TGCGCCAGCAGCTGGGGGACAGGGGGCAATGAGCAGTTCTTC	14	TRBJ2-1	TRBD1	TRBV5-1	few
CASSQDRGSDTQYF	TGTGCCAGCAGCCAAGACAGGGGTTCCGATACGCAGTATTTT	14	TRBJ2-3	.	TRBV14	few
CASSSSDRVINEQYF	TGTGCCAGCAGCTCCTCGGACAGGGTGATAAACGAGCAGTACTTC	15	TRBJ2-7	TRBD1	TRBV5-5	few
CSVEETSEQFF	TGCAGCGTTGAAGAGACTAGCGAGCAGTTCTTC	11	TRBJ2-1	TRBD2	TRBV29-1	few
CATSRVVAGGPDTQYF	TGTGCCACCAGCAGAGTGGTGGCGGGGGGGCCCGATACGCAGTATTTT	16	TRBJ2-3	TRBD2	TRBV15	many
CASSPRGATGTDTQYF	TGTGCCAGCAGCCCCAGGGGGGCGACTGGCACAGATACGCAGTATTTT	16	TRBJ2-3	.	TRBV11-2	few
CASSFTDTQYF	TGTGCCAGCAGTTTCACAGATACGCAGTATTTT	11	TRBJ2-3	.	TRBV12-3/TRBV12-4	medium-sized
CSARDPQGPYEQYF	TGCAGTGCTAGAGATCCGCAGGGCCCCTACGAGCAGTACTTC	14	TRBJ2-7	.	TRBV20-1	.
CASSRRSSGNTIYF	TGTGCCAGCAGCCGACGGAGCTCTGGAAACACCATATATTTT	14	TRBJ1-3	.	TRBV7-8	.
CSVEDRTRIGGTEAFF	TGCAGCGTCGAAGACAGGACACGGATAGGGGGCACTGAAGCTTTCTTT	16	TRBJ1-1	.	TRBV29-1	many
CATSRVIQGSSNEQFF	TGTGCCACCAGCAGAGTAATTCAGGGATCAAGCAATGAGCAGTTCTTC	16	TRBJ2-1	.	TRBV15	.
CASRQGAVADTQYF	TGCGCCAGCAGACAGGGGGCGGTGGCAGATACGCAGTATTTT	14	TRBJ2-3	TRBD1	TRBV5-1	.
CASSQGQNTEAFF	TGTGCCAGCAGCCAGGGACAGAACACTGAAGCTTTCTTT	13	TRBJ1-1	.	TRBV7-3	.
CASSPTGLQETQYF	TGTGCCAGCAGTCCAACAGGTCTCCAAGAGACCCAGTACTTC	14	TRBJ2-5	.	TRBV7-3	many
CSAGQRMNTGELFF	TGCAGCGCGGGACAGCGCATGAACACCGGGGAGCTGTTTTTT	14	TRBJ2-2	TRBD1	TRBV29-1	.
CASSLTSGTSYNEQFF	TGTGCCAGCAGTTTAACTAGCGGTACCTCCTACAATGAGCAGTTCTTC	16	TRBJ2-1	TRBD2	TRBV28	.
CASPSSPTGEGLALF	TGTGCCAGCCCTTCTTCCCCCACAGGGGAAGGATTAGCTCTCTTT	15	TRBJ1-1	TRBD1	TRBV2	.
CASSVQGRGNTEAFF	TGTGCCAGCAGTGTACAGGGGAGGGGGAACACTGAAGCTTTCTTT	15	TRBJ1-1	TRBD1	TRBV2	.
CASRSQGASNEQFF	TGTGCCAGCAGATCACAGGGCGCTTCTAATGAGCAGTTCTTC	14	TRBJ2-1	.	TRBV6-2/TRBV6-3	few
CASSLTSEGPQETQYF	TGTGCCAGCAGTTTGACTAGCGAGGGGCCCCAAGAGACCCAGTACTTC	16	TRBJ2-5	TRBD2	TRBV25-1	.
CAISPGTSGFYEQYF	TGTGCCATCAGCCCGGGGACTAGTGGATTTTACGAGCAGTACTTC	15	TRBJ2-7	TRBD2	TRBV10-3	.
CASSLAGFAEKLFF	TGTGCCAGCAGCTTAGCAGGGTTTGCTGAAAAACTGTTTTTT	14	TRBJ1-4	.	TRBV7-9	.
CASSFRGLGAEAFF	TGCGCCAGCAGCTTCAGGGGGCTTGGCGCTGAAGCTTTCTTT	14	TRBJ1-1	TRBD1	TRBV5-1	.
CSASGARERGDQPQHF	TGCAGTGCTTCTGGAGCCAGGGAAAGGGGGGACCAGCCCCAGCATTTT	16	TRBJ1-5	.	TRBV20-1	once
CASSQEWMDTGELFF	TGTGCCAGCAGCCAAGAATGGATGGACACCGGGGAGCTGTTTTTT	15	TRBJ2-2	.	TRBV4-2	.
CASSQPGYGYTF	TGTGCCAGCAGCCAACCAGGGTATGGCTACACCTTC	12	TRBJ1-2	.	TRBV3-1	.
CASSSNIAGEGEQYF	TGTGCCAGCAGCTCAAATATAGCGGGGGAAGGGGAGCAGTACTTC	15	TRBJ2-7	TRBD2	TRBV7-2	.
CASSTGQGLHEQYF	TGCGCCAGCAGCACCGGACAGGGGTTGCACGAGCAGTACTTC	14	TRBJ2-7	TRBD1	TRBV5-1	.
CAWSSDSNQPQHF	TGTGCCTGGAGCAGTGATAGCAATCAGCCCCAGCATTTT	13	TRBJ1-5	.	TRBV30	.
CTSSLIQGDEAFF	TGTACCAGCAGCTTAATCCAGGGTGACGAAGCTTTTTTT	13	TRBJ1-1	.	TRBV7-3	.
CASSPPGVNGGELFF	TGTGCCAGTAGTCCCCCAGGGGTCAATGGCGGGGAGCTGTTTTTT	15	TRBJ2-2	.	TRBV19	.
CSARARGGTVSLGGYTF	TGCAGTGCTAGAGCCCGGGGCGGGACAGTAAGTCTAGGTGGCTACACCTTC	17	TRBJ1-2	TRBD1	TRBV20-1	many
CASSPGGEGGNTIYF	TGTGCTAGCAGCCCCGGAGGCGAAGGTGGAAACACCATATATTTT	15	TRBJ1-3	.	TRBV7-7	.
CSARTSGGKYSYNEQFF	TGCAGTGCCAGGACTAGCGGGGGGAAATACTCCTACAATGAGCAGTTCTTC	17	TRBJ2-1	TRBD2	TRBV20-1	many
CASSLGFLSRVLTYEQYF	TGTGCCAGCAGCTTGGGTTTCCTCTCGCGAGTACTAACCTACGAGCAGTACTTC	18	TRBJ2-7	.	TRBV5-8	few
CASSLRRLSGANVLTF	TGTGCCAGCAGTTTAAGGCGGCTTTCCGGGGCCAACGTCCTGACTTTC	16	TRBJ2-6	.	TRBV12-3/TRBV12-4	few